The clone carrying this T cell receptor (beta chain) was counted only a few times. This sample is part of a study of identical twins. Via MiXCR, TCRdb re-called the 5' RACE reads, giving one row per CDR3 protein. The table lists about 220,000 distinct CDR3 sequences, around 7.6% of them singletons. Germline assignment: CDR1 SNHLY and CDR2 FYNNEI. The V and J ends lost 6 bases and 4 bases, in that order; junction bases with no gene match: 11. The length of the CDR3 is 15 residues. These records were also assigned to another study, of yellow fever vaccine responses in identical twins.

The sequencing sample was made of CD8+ T cells sorted from blood. The V gene is TRBV2, the J gene TRBJ2-7, with 8 bases that match TRBD2. The sequence derives from a young woman in good health. DNA of the CDR3: TGTGCCAGCAGCCGCCTGGGAGCGGGAGATTACGAGCAGTACTTC. Translation: CASSRLGAGDYEQYF.